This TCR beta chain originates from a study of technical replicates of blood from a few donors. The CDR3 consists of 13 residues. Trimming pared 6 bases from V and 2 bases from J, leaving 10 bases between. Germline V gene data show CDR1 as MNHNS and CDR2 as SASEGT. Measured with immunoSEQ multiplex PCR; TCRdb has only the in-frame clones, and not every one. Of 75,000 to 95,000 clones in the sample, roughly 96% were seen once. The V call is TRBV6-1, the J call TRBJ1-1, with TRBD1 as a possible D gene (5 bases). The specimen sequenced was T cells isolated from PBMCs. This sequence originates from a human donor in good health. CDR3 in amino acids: CASRQTANTEAFF. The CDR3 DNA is TGTGCCAGCAGACAGACAGCTAACACTGAAGCTTTCTTT.